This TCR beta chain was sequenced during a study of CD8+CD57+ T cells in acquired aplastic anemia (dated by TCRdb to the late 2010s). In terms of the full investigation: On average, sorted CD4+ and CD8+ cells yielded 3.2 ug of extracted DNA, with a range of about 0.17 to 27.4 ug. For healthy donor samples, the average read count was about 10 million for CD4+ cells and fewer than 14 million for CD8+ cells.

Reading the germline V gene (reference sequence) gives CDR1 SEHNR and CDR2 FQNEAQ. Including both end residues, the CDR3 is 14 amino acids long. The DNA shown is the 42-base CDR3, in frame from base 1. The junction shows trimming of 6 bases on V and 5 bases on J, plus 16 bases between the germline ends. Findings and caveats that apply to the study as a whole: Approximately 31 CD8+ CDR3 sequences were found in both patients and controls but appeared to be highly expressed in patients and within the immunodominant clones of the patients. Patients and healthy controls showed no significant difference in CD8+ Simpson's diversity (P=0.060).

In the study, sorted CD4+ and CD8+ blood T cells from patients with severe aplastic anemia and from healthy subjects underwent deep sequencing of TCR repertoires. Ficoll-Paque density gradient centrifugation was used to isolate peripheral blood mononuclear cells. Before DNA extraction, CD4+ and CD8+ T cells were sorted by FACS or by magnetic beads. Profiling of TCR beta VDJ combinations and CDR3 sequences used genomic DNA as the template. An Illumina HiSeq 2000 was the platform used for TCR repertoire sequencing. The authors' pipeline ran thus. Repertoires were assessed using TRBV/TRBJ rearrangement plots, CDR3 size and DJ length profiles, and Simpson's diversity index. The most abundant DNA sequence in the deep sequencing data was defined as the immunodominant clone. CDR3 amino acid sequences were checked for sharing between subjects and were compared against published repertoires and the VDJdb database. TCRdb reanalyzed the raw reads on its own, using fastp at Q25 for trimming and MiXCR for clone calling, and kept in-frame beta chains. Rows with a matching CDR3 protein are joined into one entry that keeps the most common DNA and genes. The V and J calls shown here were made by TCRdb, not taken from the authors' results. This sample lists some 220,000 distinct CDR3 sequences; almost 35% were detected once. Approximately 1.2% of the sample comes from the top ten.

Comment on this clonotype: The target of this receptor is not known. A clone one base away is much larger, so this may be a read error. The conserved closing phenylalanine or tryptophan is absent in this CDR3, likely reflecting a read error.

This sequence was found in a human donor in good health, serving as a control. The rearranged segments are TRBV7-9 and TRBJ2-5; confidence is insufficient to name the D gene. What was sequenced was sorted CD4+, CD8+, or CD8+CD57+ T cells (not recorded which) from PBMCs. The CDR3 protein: CASSLSGSWETQYS. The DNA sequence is TGTGCCAGCAGTCTGTCTGGTTCATGGGAGACCCAGTACTCC.